The sequence of this T cell receptor (beta chain) was determined in a study of cytomegalovirus exposure and HLA in healthy donors. Notes on the study in general: Sequencing depth roughly uniform across donors was assumed in presence/absence analyses. As was reported, the HLA-A and HLA-B alleles of most subjects were accurately predicted from TCR beta sequences.

Worth noting for this clone: Its target is unknown.

Trimming took 6 bases from V and 5 from J, leaving 19 bases between them. CDR1 SNHLY and CDR2 FYNNEI come from the germline V gene. The CDR3 consists of 15 residues. Primers: 60 Vbeta forward and 13 Jbeta reverse. Clones were read by immunoSEQ multiplex PCR, and TCRdb kept only the in-frame ones, dropping some. The sample has 35,000 to 40,000 clones, about 67% seen once. Each of the donors was a healthy bone marrow donor. The TCR comes from a man aged 25 to 45 in good health and CMV-seronegative. This chain links TRBV2 with TRBJ2-5; possible D gene TRBD2, 6 bases. Sequencing was carried out using PBMCs. The CDR3 DNA follows: TGTGCCAGCAGACGCGGGCGGAGGGGTCAGGAGACCCAGTACTTC. Translation gives CASRRGRRGQETQYF.